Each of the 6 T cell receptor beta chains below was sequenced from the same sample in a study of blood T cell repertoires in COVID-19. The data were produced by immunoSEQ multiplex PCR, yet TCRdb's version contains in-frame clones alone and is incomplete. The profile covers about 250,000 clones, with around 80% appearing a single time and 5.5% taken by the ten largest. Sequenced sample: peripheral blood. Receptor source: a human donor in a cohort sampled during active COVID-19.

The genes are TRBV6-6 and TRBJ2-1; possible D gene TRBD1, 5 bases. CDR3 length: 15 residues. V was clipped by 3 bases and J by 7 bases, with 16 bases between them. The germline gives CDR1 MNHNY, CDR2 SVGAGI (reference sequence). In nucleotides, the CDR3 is TGTGCCAGCAGTTATACAGGAAATAGTCGAAATGAGCAGTTCTTC. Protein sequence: CASSYTGNSRNEQFF.

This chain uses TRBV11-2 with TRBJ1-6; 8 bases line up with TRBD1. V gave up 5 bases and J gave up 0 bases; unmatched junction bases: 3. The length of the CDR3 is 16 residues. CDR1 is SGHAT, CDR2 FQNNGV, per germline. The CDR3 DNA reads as TGTGCCAGCAGCCGACAGGGGAGCTCCTATAATTCACCCCTCCACTTT. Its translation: CASSRQGSSYNSPLHF.

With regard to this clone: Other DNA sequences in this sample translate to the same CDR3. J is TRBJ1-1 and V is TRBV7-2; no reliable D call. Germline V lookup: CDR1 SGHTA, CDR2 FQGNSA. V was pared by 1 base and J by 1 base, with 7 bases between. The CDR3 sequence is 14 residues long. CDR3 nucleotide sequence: TGTGCCAGCAGCTTAGGCCGCGGGAACACTGAAGCTTTCTTT. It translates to CASSLGRGNTEAFF.

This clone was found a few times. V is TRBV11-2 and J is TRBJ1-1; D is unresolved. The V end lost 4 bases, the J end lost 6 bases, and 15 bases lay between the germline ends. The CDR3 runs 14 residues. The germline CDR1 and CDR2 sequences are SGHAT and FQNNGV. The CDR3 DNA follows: TGTGCCAGCAGCTCGTCCCTCAGGCAACCTGAAGCTTTCTTT. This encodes CASSSSLRQPEAFF. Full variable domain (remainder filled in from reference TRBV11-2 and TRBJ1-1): EAGVAQSPRYKIIEKRQSVAFWCNPISGHATLYWYQQILGQGPKLLIQFQNNGVVDDSQLPKDRFSAERLKGVDSTLKIQPAKLEDSAVYLCASSSSLRQPEAFFGQGTRLTVV.

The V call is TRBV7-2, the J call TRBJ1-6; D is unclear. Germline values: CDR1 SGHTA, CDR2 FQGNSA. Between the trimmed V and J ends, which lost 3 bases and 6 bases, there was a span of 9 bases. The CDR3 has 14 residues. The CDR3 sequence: CASSLAGINSPLHF. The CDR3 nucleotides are TGTGCCAGCAGCTTGGCAGGCATTAATTCACCCCTCCACTTT.

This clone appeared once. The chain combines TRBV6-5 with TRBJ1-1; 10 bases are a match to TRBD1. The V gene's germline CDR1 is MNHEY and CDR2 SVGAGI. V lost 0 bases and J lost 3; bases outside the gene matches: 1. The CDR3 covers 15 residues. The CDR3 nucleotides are TGTGCCAGCAGTTACTCGGGGACAGGGGACACTGAAGCTTTCTTT. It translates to CASSYSGTGDTEAFF.